The TCR beta chain under discussion was sequenced for a study of blood T cells in healthy people across ages. This clonotype was seen a handful of times. This CDR3 comprises 13 residues. From germline, CDR1 is LNHDA and CDR2 SQIVND (reference sequence). V shed 3 bases and J 5 bases; nucleotides not matched to a gene: 1. Sample-barcoded 5' priming and a J-beta primer mix drove a second PCR of roughly 7 to 11 cycles. TCRdb used MiXCR to reprocess the 5' RACE reads, holding one entry per CDR3 protein. The table includes over 700,000 distinct CDR3 sequences, roughly 25% detected once. The sample also formed part of further work on T cells of mothers and their children.

The clonotype comes from a boy aged 5-17 years in good health. The V call is TRBV19, the J call TRBJ2-3, with 8 bases matching TRBD2. The sequencing sample was made of blood. CDR3: CASSILAGDTQYF. The CDR3 region has the DNA TGTGCCAGTAGTATTCTAGCGGGAGATACGCAGTATTTT.